One and the same sample provided the 18 T cell receptor beta chains below, sequenced in a study of T cells after yellow fever vaccination. TCRdb independently ran MiXCR on the 5' RACE reads; one entry per CDR3 protein. Among 40,000 to 50,000 distinct CDR3 sequences listed, 5% to 8% were seen once. Sample: PBMCs, either bulk or a sorted T-cell subset (CD4+, CD8+, memory, or dextramer-sorted; not recorded which), taken 45 days after the yellow fever booster vaccination. Receptors were obtained from a man aged 25 to 40 who received the YFV17D yellow fever vaccine.

This rearrangement joins TRBV2 to TRBJ2-1; 8 bases line up with TRBD2. CDR1 is SNHLY and CDR2 is FYNNEI in the germline V gene. The ends lost 2 bases at V and 0 bases at J; junction bases unmatched: 6. The CDR3 runs to 17 residues. CDR3 sequence: CASSEFGSGSSYNEQFF. In nucleotides, the CDR3 is TGTGCCAGCAGTGAATTTGGGAGCGGGAGCTCCTACAATGAGCAGTTCTTC.

For this clonotype: The conserved closing phenylalanine or tryptophan is absent in this CDR3, likely reflecting a read error. The chain links TRBV30 to TRBJ2-1; D unresolved. The germline V gene encodes CDR1 GTSNPN and CDR2 SVGIG (reference sequence). The V end was cut by 5 bases, the J end by 4 bases, with 12 bases between. The CDR3 is 13 residues long. As DNA, the CDR3 is TGTGCCTGGGGCCCAGCTTTATACAATGAGCAGTTCTAC. This sequence encodes CAWGPALYNEQFY.

The chain links TRBV6-7 to TRBJ2-2, with 12 bases lining up with TRBD2. TRBV6-7 is flagged as an ORF with uncertain function. Trimming took 4 bases from V and 6 from J; bases not matched to a gene: 6. The CDR3 has 16 amino acids. The CDR3, as DNA: TGTGCCAGCAGTTCCCGACTAGCGGGAGCATCCGGGGAGCTGTTTTTT. Translated: CASSSRLAGASGELFF.

This clonotype has ten or more counts. The J gene is TRBJ2-3, the V gene TRBV29-1; 7 bases match TRBD2. The CDR3 runs 13 residues. With V trimmed by 5 bases and J by 2 bases, 4 bases remained unmatched. Germline CDR1 and CDR2: SQVTM and ANQGSEA. The CDR3 reads CSVLAVYTDTQYF. The CDR3 region has the DNA TGCAGCGTTCTAGCGGTATACACAGATACGCAGTATTTT.

Comments on this clonotype: A much larger clone differs from this one at a single base, so this may be a read error. The V gene is TRBV7-8, the J gene TRBJ2-7, with D possibly matching TRBD2 (6 bases). The CDR3 consists of 15 residues. Per the germline V gene, CDR1 is SGHVS and CDR2 is FQNEAQ. The V gene lost 2 bases and the J gene lost 0 bases, with 11 bases spanning the gap. In DNA form, the CDR3 reads TGTGCCAGCAGCTTACGATTTAGCGGCTCCTACGAGCAGTACTTC. Protein sequence: CASSLRFSGSYEQYF.

This clonotype was detected only a few times. V and J are TRBV3-1 and TRBJ2-2; 9 positions agree with TRBD1. V lost 6 bases and J lost 5; bases outside the gene matches: 7. This CDR3 comprises 15 residues. From germline, CDR1 is LGHDT and CDR2 YNNKEL (reference sequence). CDR3 nucleotides: TGTGCCAGCAGTAAATTGGGACAGGGTACCGGGGAGCTGTTTTTT. Translation: CASSKLGQGTGELFF.

The table lists this clonotype with a few counts. This chain joins TRBV6-4 and TRBJ2-1; perhaps TRBD2 as D (5 bases). Germline CDR1 reads MRHNA; CDR2 reads SNTAGT. CDR3 length equals 20 residues. Trimming removed 2 bases at V and 2 bases at J, with 25 bases between. CDR3 DNA: TGTGCCAGCAGTGACCCCTTTTCGATAAATGGGCTAGCAGCCTACAATGAGCAGTTCTTC. Its protein product is CASSDPFSINGLAAYNEQFF.

This sequence joins TRBV7-2 and TRBJ2-1; D gene uncertain. This CDR3 comprises 11 residues. Germline V gene data show CDR1 as SGHTA and CDR2 as FQGNSA. V lost 1 base, J lost 7 bases, and 2 bases lay in between. DNA of the CDR3: TGTGCCAGCAGCTTAGATAATGAGCAGTTCTTC. It codes for CASSLDNEQFF.

A few counts support this clonotype. The J gene is TRBJ2-1, the V gene TRBV4-2, with 10 bases identical to TRBD2. This CDR3 region has 19 residues. V shed 5 bases and J 7 bases; nucleotides not matched to a gene: 20. Germline values: CDR1 LGHNA, CDR2 YNFKEQ. CDR3 sequence (DNA): TGTGCCAGCAGCGTCCAGTCCAGGACTAGCGGTGCTGGGGGAAATGAGCAGTTCTTC. Residues: CASSVQSRTSGAGGNEQFF.

There are a few counts of this clonotype. The chain uses TRBV5-6 and TRBJ2-7; no definite D call. The CDR3 is 11 amino acids. The germline gives CDR1 SGHDT, CDR2 YYEEEE. V lost 1 base and J 5 bases, leaving 4 bases between the germline ends. The CDR3 DNA sequence: TGTGCCAGCAGCTTGTACAACGAGCAGTACTTC. It codes for CASSLYNEQYF.

This clonotype was seen ten or more times. This rearrangement joins TRBV10-3 to TRBJ2-7; 8 bases line up with TRBD1. With 0 bases clipped from V and 7 bases from J, the junction kept 2 bases outside the gene matches. Per germline, CDR1 ENHRY and CDR2 SYGVKD. The CDR3 covers 13 residues. The CDR3 spells CAISESDRGEQYF. As DNA, the CDR3 is TGTGCCATCAGTGAGTCCGACAGGGGTGAGCAGTACTTC.

This clonotype has a count of ten or more. The chain links TRBV3-1 to TRBJ2-7; D is ambiguous. The CDR3 extends over 11 amino acids. Germline V lookup: CDR1 LGHDT, CDR2 YNNKEL (reference sequence). V was pared by 7 bases and J by 9 bases, with 13 bases between. As DNA, the CDR3 is TGTGCCAGCACCGATGGGGTGCGGCAGTACTTC. This gives the protein CASTDGVRQYF.

This chain joins TRBV7-9 and TRBJ2-3, with a tentative D call TRBD2 (5 bases). Per the germline V gene, CDR1 is SEHNR and CDR2 is FQNEAQ (reference sequence). The V gene lost 5 bases and the J gene lost 3 bases, with 12 bases spanning the gap. CDR3 size: 14 residues. CDR3 residues: CASSGLQITDTQYF. The CDR3 nucleotides are TGTGCCAGCAGCGGACTTCAGATTACAGATACGCAGTATTTT. Full variable domain (remainder filled in from reference TRBV7-9 and TRBJ2-3): DTGVSQNPRHKITKRGQNVTFRCDPISEHNRLYWYRQTLGQGPEFLTYFQNEAQLEKSRLLSDRFSAERPKGSFSTLEIQRTEQGDSAMYLCASSGLQITDTQYFGPGTRLTVL.

This clonotype has a handful of counts. V usage is TRBV20-1 and J usage is TRBJ2-1, with 9 positions matching TRBD2. The ends lost 3 bases at V and 6 bases at J; junction bases unmatched: 9. Germline assignment: CDR1 DFQATT and CDR2 SNEGSKA (reference sequence). The CDR3 is made up of 15 amino acids. CDR3 in DNA: TGCAGTGCTAGCCCTGGTGTTAGCGGGAGCAATGAGCAGTTCTTC. Its translation is CSASPGVSGSNEQFF.

This clonotype was picked up a small number of times. This chain uses TRBV5-1 with TRBJ1-4; 9 positions match TRBD1. This CDR3 contains 15 residues. In germline, CDR1 is SGHRS, CDR2 YFSETQ. Trimming removed 0 bases from V and 5 bases from J; junction bases left unmatched: 2. The CDR3 DNA is TGCGCCAGCAGCTTGGGACAGGGGGGGAATGAAAAACTGTTTTTT. Translating gives CASSLGQGGNEKLFF.

The rearrangement links TRBV5-5 to TRBJ2-3; D remains ambiguous. Trimming cost V 1 base and J 4 bases, with 4 bases left between them. CDR3 size: 12 residues. Per the germline V gene, CDR1 is SGHKS and CDR2 is YYEKEE (reference sequence). CDR3: CASSLLADTQYF. CDR3 coding DNA: TGTGCCAGCAGCTTGCTTGCAGATACGCAGTATTTT.

This clonotype was counted many times. The chain is built from TRBV29-1 and TRBJ2-4; D tentatively reads TRBD1 or TRBD2 (5 bases each). The CDR3 is made up of 15 amino acids. The germline V gene encodes CDR1 SQVTM and CDR2 ANQGSEA. The V end was cut by 1 base, the J end by 6 bases, with 16 bases between. The CDR3 protein is CSVEGWEGDANIQYF. CDR3 DNA: TGCAGCGTTGAAGGTTGGGAAGGGGACGCAAACATTCAGTACTTC.

This clonotype rates as medium-sized (0.01 to 0.1%). V usage is TRBV12-3 or TRBV12-4 and J usage is TRBJ1-2; D is unclear. The ends were cut back, 2 bases at V and 8 bases at J, with 12 bases in the middle. The CDR3 is 13 residues long. The CDR3 bases are TGTGCCAGCAGTTTATCTGGGTTTTACGGCTACACCTTC. Residues: CASSLSGFYGYTF.